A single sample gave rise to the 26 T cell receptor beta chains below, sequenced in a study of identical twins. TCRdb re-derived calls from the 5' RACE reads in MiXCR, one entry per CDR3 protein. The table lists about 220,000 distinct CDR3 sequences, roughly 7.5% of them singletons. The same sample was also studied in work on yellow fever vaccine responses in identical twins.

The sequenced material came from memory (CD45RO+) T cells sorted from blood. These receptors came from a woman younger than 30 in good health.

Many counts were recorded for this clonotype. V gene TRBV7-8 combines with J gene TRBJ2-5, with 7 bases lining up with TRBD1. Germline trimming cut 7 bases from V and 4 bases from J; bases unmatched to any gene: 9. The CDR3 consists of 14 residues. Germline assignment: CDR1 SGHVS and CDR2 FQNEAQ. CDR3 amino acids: CASNLQGWSETQYF. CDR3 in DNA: TGTGCCAGCAACCTACAGGGGTGGTCAGAGACCCAGTACTTC.

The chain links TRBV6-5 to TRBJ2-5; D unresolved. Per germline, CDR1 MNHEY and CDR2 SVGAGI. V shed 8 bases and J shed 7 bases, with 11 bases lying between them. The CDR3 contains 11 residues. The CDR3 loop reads CASLNGVTQYF. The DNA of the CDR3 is TGTGCCAGCCTGAATGGGGTGACCCAGTACTTC.

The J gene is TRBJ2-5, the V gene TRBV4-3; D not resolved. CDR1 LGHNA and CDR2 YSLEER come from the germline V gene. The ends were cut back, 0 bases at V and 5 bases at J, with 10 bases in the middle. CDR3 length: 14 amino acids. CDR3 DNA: TGCGCCAGCAGCCAAGACTGGGGTTCGGAGACCCAGTACTTC. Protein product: CASSQDWGSETQYF.

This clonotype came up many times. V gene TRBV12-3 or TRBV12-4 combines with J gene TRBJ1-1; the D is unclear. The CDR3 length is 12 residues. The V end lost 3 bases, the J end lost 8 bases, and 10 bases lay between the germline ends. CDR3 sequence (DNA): TGTGCCAGCAGTTTGACCCTGGCGGAAGCTTTCTTT. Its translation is CASSLTLAEAFF.

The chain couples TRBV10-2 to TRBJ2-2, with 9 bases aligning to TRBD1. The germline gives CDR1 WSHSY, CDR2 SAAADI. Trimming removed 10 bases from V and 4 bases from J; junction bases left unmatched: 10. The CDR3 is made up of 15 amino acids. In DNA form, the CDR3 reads TGCGCCACCAAACAGGGGGCAGTAGGCACCGGGGAGCTGTTTTTT. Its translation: CATKQGAVGTGELFF.

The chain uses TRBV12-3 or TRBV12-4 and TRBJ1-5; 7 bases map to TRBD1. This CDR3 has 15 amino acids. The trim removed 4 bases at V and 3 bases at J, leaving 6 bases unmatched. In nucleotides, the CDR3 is TGTGCCAGCAGTTGGGGACAGTACCTCAATCAGCCCCAGCATTTT. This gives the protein CASSWGQYLNQPQHF.

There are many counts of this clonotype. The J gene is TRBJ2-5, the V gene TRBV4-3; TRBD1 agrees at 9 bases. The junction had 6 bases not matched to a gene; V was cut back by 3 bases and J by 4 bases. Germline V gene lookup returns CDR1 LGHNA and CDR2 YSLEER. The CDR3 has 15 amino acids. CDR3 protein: CASSQEGQGVETQYF. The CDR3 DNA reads TGCGCCAGCAGCCAGGAGGGACAGGGAGTAGAGACCCAGTACTTC.

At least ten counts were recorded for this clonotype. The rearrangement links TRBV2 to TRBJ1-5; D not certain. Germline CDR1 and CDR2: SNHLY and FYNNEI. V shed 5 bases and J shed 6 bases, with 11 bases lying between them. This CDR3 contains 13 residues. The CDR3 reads CASSPQPTQPQHF. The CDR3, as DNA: TGTGCCAGCAGTCCACAGCCGACTCAGCCCCAGCATTTT.

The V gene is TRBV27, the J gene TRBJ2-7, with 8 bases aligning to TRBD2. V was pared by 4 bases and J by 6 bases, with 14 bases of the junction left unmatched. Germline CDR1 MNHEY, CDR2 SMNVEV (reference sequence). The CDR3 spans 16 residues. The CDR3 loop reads CASSSGGSGRGGEQYF. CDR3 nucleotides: TGTGCCAGCAGTTCGGGGGGAAGCGGGAGAGGTGGCGAGCAGTACTTC.

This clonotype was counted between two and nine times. CDR3 nucleotides: TGTGCCAGCAGTAGACAGGGGGCTGGTGGCGCTGAAGCTTTCTTT. It yields the protein CASSRQGAGGAEAFF. The chain combines TRBV6-1 with TRBJ1-1, with 10 bases matching TRBD1. Looked up from germline, CDR1 is MNHNS and CDR2 is SASEGT. The J segment lost 6 bases and the V segment lost 5 bases, leaving 9 bases of the junction unmatched. This CDR3 has 15 residues.

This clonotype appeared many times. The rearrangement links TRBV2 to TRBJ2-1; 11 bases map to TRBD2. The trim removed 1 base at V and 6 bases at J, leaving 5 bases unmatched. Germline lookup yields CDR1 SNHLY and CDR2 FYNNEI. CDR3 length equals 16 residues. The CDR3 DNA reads TGTGCCAGCAGTGAAGGTCAACTAGCGGGGGTCAATGAGCAGTTCTTC. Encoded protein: CASSEGQLAGVNEQFF.

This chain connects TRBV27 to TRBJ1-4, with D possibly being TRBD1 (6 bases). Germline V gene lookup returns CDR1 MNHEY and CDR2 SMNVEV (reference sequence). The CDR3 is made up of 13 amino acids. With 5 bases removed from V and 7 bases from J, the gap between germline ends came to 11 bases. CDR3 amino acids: CASSRQQGEKLFF. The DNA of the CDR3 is TGTGCCAGCAGTAGACAACAGGGTGAAAAACTGTTTTTT.

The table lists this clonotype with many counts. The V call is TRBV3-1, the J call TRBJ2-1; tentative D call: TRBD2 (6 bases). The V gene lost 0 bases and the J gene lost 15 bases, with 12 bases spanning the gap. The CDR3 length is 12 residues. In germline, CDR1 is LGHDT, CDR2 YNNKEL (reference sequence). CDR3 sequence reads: CASSQDRRALFF. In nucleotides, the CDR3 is TGTGCCAGCAGCCAAGATCGGAGGGCCCTGTTCTTC.

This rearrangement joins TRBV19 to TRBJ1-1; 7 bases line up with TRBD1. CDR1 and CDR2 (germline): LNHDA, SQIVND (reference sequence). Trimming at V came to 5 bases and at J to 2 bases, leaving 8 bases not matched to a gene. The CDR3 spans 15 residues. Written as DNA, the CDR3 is TGTGCCAGTAGTCTCTCCGGGACAGATAACACTGAAGCTTTCTTT. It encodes CASSLSGTDNTEAFF.

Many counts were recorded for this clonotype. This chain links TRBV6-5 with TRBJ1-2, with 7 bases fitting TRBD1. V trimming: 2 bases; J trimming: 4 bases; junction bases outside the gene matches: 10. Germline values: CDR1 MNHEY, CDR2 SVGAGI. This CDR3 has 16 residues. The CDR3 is CASSYRTGGPLYGYTF. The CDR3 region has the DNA TGTGCCAGCAGTTACAGGACAGGCGGGCCTCTCTATGGCTACACCTTC.

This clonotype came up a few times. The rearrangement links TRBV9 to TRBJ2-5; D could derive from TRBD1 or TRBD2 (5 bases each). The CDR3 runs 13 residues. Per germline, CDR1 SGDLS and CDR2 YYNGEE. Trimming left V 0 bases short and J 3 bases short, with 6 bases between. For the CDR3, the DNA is TGTGCCAGCAGCGTAGGAGGGGAAGAGACCCAGTACTTC. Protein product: CASSVGGEETQYF.

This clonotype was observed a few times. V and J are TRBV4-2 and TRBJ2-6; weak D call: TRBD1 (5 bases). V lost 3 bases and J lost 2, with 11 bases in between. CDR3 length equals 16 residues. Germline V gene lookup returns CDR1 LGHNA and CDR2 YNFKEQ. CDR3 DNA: TGTGCCAGCAGCCAGCCCAGGGTAGCTGGGGCCAACGTCCTGACTTTC. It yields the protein CASSQPRVAGANVLTF.

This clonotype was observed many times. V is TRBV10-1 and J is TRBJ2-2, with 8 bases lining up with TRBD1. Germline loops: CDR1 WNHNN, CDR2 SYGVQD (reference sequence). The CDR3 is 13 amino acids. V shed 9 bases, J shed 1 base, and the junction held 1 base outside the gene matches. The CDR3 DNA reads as TGCGCCAGTGGACAGGGGAACACCGGGGAGCTGTTTTTT. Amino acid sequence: CASGQGNTGELFF.

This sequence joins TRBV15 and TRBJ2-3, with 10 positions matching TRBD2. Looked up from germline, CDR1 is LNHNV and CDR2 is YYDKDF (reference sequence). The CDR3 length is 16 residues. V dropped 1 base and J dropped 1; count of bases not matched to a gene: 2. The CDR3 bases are TGTGCCACCAGCAGAGGGACTAGCGGAGGCACAGATACGCAGTATTTT. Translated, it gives CATSRGTSGGTDTQYF.

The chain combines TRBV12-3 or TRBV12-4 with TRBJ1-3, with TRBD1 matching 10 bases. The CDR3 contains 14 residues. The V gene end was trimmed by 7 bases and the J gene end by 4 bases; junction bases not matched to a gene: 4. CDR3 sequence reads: CASTTGGAGNTIYF. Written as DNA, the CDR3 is TGTGCCAGCACGACAGGGGGCGCGGGAAACACCATATATTTT.

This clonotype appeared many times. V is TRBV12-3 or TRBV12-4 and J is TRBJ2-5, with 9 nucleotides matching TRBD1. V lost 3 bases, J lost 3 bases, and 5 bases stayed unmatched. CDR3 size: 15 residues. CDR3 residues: CASSFARTGEETQYF. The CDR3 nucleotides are TGTGCCAGCAGTTTTGCGCGGACAGGGGAAGAGACCCAGTACTTC.

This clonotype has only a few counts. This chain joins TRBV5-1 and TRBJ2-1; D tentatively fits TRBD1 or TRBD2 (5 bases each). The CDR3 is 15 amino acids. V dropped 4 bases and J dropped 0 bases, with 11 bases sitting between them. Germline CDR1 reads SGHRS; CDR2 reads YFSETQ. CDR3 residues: CASSGDPGSYNEQFF. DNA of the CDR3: TGCGCCAGCAGCGGGGACCCTGGCTCCTACAATGAGCAGTTCTTC.

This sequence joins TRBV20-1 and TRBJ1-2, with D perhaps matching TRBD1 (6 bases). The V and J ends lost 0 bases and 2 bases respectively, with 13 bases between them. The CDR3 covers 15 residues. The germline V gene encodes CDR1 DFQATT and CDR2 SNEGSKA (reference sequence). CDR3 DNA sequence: TGCAGTGCTAGAGATCTAGGACAGAAAAACTATGGCTACACCTTC. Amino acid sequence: CSARDLGQKNYGYTF.

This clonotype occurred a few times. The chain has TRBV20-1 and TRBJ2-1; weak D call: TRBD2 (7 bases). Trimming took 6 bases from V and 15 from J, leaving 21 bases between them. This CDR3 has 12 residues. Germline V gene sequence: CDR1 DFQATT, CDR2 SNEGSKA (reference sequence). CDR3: CSANRLGGGRFF. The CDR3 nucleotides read TGCAGTGCCAACAGACTCGGCGGGGGCCGGTTCTTC.

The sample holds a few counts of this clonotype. Here the CDR3 DNA reads TGTGCCAGCAGTCCCCCTGGGAGGGGGTACACCGGGGAGCTGTTTTTT. Amino acids: CASSPPGRGYTGELFF. V and J are TRBV28 and TRBJ2-2, with D maybe TRBD2 (7 bases). Trimming stripped 5 bases from V and 3 bases from J, with 16 bases between. The CDR3 runs 16 residues. Germline CDR1 is MDHEN and CDR2 is SYDVKM.

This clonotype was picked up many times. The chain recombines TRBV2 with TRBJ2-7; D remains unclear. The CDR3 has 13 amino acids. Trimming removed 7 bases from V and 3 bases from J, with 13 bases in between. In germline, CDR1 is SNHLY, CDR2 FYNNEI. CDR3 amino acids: CASKYETGYEQYF. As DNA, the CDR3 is TGTGCCAGCAAATACGAAACGGGCTACGAGCAGTACTTC.